What follows are 21 T cell receptor beta chains derived from one specimen sequenced in a study of blood T cell repertoires in COVID-19. This table comes from immunoSEQ multiplex PCR, and its TCRdb copy is limited to in-frame clones, with some not included. The repertoire holds fewer than 250,000 clones, with 70% to 85% as singletons. Sample: PBMCs or T cells enriched from blood (not recorded which). All receptors derive from a man in his sixties who had recovered from COVID-19.

The chain uses TRBV11-3 and TRBJ1-6; a possible D gene is TRBD1 (5 bases). Germline values: CDR1 SGHNT, CDR2 YENEEA. Deletions cut 4 bases from V and 5 bases from J, with 6 bases between. This CDR3 is built from 13 residues. CDR3 sequence (DNA): TGTGCCAGCAGCTCGGACAATAATTCACCCCTCCACTTT. The encoded protein is CASSSDNNSPLHF.

The chain couples TRBV9 to TRBJ1-4, with a tentative D call TRBD1 (5 bases). Looked up from germline, CDR1 is SGDLS and CDR2 is YYNGEE. With 0 bases removed from V and 7 bases from J, the gap between germline ends came to 10 bases. This CDR3 has 14 amino acids. The CDR3 sequence is CASSVGQRSEKLFF. Here the CDR3 DNA reads TGTGCCAGCAGCGTAGGACAGCGTAGTGAAAAACTGTTTTTT.

This clone is a singleton in its sample. The J gene is TRBJ2-6, the V gene TRBV2, with 9 bases identical to TRBD1. Trimming at V came to 4 bases and at J to 11 bases, leaving 6 bases not matched to a gene. Germline CDR1 reads SNHLY; CDR2 reads FYNNEI. The CDR3 runs to 14 residues. The CDR3 DNA follows: TGTGCCAGCAGTGTGGACAGGGGAAGCGACGTCCTGACTTTC. It specifies CASSVDRGSDVLTF.

J is TRBJ1-2 and V is TRBV5-8, with 7 bases lining up with TRBD1. The germline gives CDR1 SGHTS, CDR2 YDEGEE. The CDR3 loop spans 16 amino acids. V was clipped by 0 bases and J by 4 bases; unmatched bases: 9. The CDR3 bases are TGTGCCAGCAGCTTGGTCCGGACAGGCGGATCCTATGGCTACACCTTC. Its protein product is CASSLVRTGGSYGYTF. Combining the CDR3 with reference TRBV5-8 and TRBJ1-2 gives the whole variable domain EAGVTQSPTHLIKTRGQQATLRCSPISGHTSVYWYQQALGLGLQFLLWYDEGEERNRGNFPPRFSGRQFPNYSSELNVNALELEDSALYLCASSLVRTGGSYGYTFGSGTRLTVV.

There are many counts of this clone. The chain carries TRBV27 and TRBJ2-1; D is ambiguous. The germline CDR1 and CDR2 sequences are MNHEY and SMNVEV (reference sequence). V was pared by 5 bases and J by 7 bases, with 9 bases between. This CDR3 has 12 amino acids. CDR3 sequence (DNA): TGTGCCAGCAGTGGGTGGGCGAATGAGCAGTTCTTC. Encoded protein: CASSGWANEQFF.

The rearrangement uses TRBV9 and TRBJ1-1; TRBD1 is a possible D gene (6 bases). V lost 4 bases, J lost 6 bases, and 13 bases lay in between. Germline V CDR1 and CDR2: SGDLS, YYNGEE. This CDR3 has 13 residues. In DNA form, the CDR3 reads TGTGCCAGCAGCAAACAGGGTACCTCTGAAGCTTTCTTT. Encoded protein: CASSKQGTSEAFF.

V and J are TRBV24-1 and TRBJ2-1; 11 bases map to TRBD1. The trim removed 4 bases at V and 8 bases at J, leaving 6 bases unmatched. Germline CDR1 and CDR2: KGHDR and SFDVKD. CDR3 length: 15 residues. The CDR3 region is CATSDQDRGQHEQFF. The CDR3 DNA sequence: TGTGCCACCAGTGACCAGGACAGGGGGCAGCATGAGCAGTTCTTC.

This chain uses TRBV6-5 with TRBJ1-6, with D uncertain. Germline-derived CDR1 and CDR2 are MNHEY and SVGAGI. The CDR3 covers 16 residues. Trimming left V 2 bases short and J 0 bases short, with 8 bases between. The CDR3 coding sequence is TGTGCCAGCAGTTACGGGCAGAACTCCTATAATTCACCCCTCCACTTT. Protein: CASSYGQNSYNSPLHF.

This sequence joins TRBV4-2 and TRBJ1-2; D is unresolved. Trimming took off 0 bases at V and 8 bases at J, with 19 bases between the two ends. The CDR3 contains 16 residues. In germline, CDR1 is LGHNA, CDR2 YNFKEQ. In DNA form, the CDR3 reads TGTGCCAGCAGCCAAGATGGTAGAAGAAGGGAGGGAGGCTACACCTTC. This gives the protein CASSQDGRRREGGYTF.

The chain joins TRBV2 to TRBJ1-1; a weak D match, TRBD1 (5 bases). Germline V gene lookup returns CDR1 SNHLY and CDR2 FYNNEI. CDR3 size: 15 residues. V lost 4 bases to trimming and J lost 7 bases, with 19 bases between them. In nucleotides, the CDR3 is TGTGCCAGCAGTGGCATGGGGAACCTCGGGGGTGAAGCTTTCTTT. Translating gives CASSGMGNLGGEAFF.

This clone came up once. This chain connects TRBV11-1 to TRBJ2-2; TRBD1 might be the D (5 bases). Germline CDR1 SGHAT, CDR2 FQDESV (reference sequence). V shed 3 bases and J shed 0 bases, with 8 bases lying between them. The CDR3 runs to 15 residues. The CDR3 DNA reads as TGTGCCAGCAGCTTGGGCAGGGCGAACACCGGGGAGCTGTTTTTT. This codes for CASSLGRANTGELFF.

The gene calls are TRBV6-2 or TRBV6-3 and TRBJ1-6, with 8 bases identical to TRBD1. CDR3 length equals 17 residues. CDR1 and CDR2 from the germline V gene are MNHEY and SVGEGT. The J segment lost 6 bases and the V segment lost 7 bases, leaving 14 bases of the junction unmatched. For the CDR3, the DNA is TGTGCCAGCAACCCGGACAGGGCGCGTAGGGGTAATTCACCCCTCCACTTT. Translated: CASNPDRARRGNSPLHF.

The chain joins TRBV7-2 to TRBJ2-1, with 10 bases identical to TRBD1. CDR3 size: 16 residues. Trimming took 1 base from V and 4 from J; bases not matched to a gene: 4. CDR1 and CDR2 (germline): SGHTA, FQGNSA. CDR3 sequence reads: CASSLVADRGYNEQFF. The CDR3 nucleotides read TGTGCCAGCAGCTTAGTCGCGGACAGGGGGTACAATGAGCAGTTCTTC.

The CDR3 coding sequence is TGCAGCGCGATGGACACTTATAACACTGAAGCTTTCTTT. It specifies CSAMDTYNTEAFF. This chain connects TRBV29-1 to TRBJ1-1; perhaps TRBD1 as D (5 bases). Trimming removed 7 bases at V and 2 bases at J, with 14 bases between. The CDR3 consists of 13 residues. CDR1 is SQVTM and CDR2 is ANQGSEA in the germline V gene.

V usage is TRBV2 and J usage is TRBJ1-1; 9 bases line up with TRBD1. Per germline, CDR1 SNHLY and CDR2 FYNNEI. The CDR3 has 19 residues. The ends lost 4 bases at V and 1 base at J; junction bases unmatched: 16. The CDR3 bases are TGTGCCAGCAGTGCTTCGCGAAACCCGGGACAGGGAAAGAACACTGAAGCTTTCTTT. Encoded protein: CASSASRNPGQGKNTEAFF.

The CDR3 region is CATPSGETNTGELFF. The CDR3 nucleotides read TGTGCCACCCCTAGCGGGGAGACGAACACCGGGGAGCTGTTTTTT. V usage is TRBV6-5 and J usage is TRBJ2-2, with 9 bases fitting TRBD2. V dropped 10 bases and J dropped 0; count of bases not matched to a gene: 6. This CDR3 is 15 amino acids long. Germline values: CDR1 MNHEY, CDR2 SVGAGI.

This clone appeared a few times. The CDR3 DNA is TGTGCCAGCAGCTTGGCAAGGCAGGGTAAAAACTATGGCTACACCTTC. Translated, it gives CASSLARQGKNYGYTF. The chain recombines TRBV5-6 with TRBJ1-2, with TRBD1 as a possible D gene (5 bases). V was pared by 0 bases and J by 2 bases, with 14 bases between. CDR3 size: 16 residues. Looked up from germline, CDR1 is SGHDT and CDR2 is YYEEEE.

This rearrangement joins TRBV2 to TRBJ2-4, with 8 bases aligning to TRBD1. In germline, CDR1 is SNHLY, CDR2 FYNNEI. V gave up 4 bases and J gave up 0 bases; unmatched junction bases: 2. The CDR3 runs 15 residues. The CDR3 bases are TGTGCCAGCAGTGGCCAGGGGGCAGCCAAAAACATTCAGTACTTC. Translated: CASSGQGAAKNIQYF.

V and J are TRBV4-3 and TRBJ1-1; TRBD1 aligns across 7 bases. Germline CDR1 LGHNA, CDR2 YSLEER. The CDR3 consists of 14 residues. After removal of 0 bases from V and 8 bases from J, the junction contained 6 bases not matched to a gene. Here the CDR3 DNA reads TGCGCCAGCAGCCAAGATGAGGGGGCAGCAGAAGCTTTCTTT. This sequence encodes CASSQDEGAAEAFF.

The rearrangement uses TRBV25-1 and TRBJ1-6; D is possibly TRBD1 (6 bases). The V end was cut by 6 bases, the J end by 8 bases, with 14 bases between. The CDR3 loop spans 14 amino acids. Germline V CDR1 and CDR2: MGHDK, SYGVNS. In DNA form, the CDR3 reads TGTGCCAGCAGACAAACAGGGTTCGATTCACCCCTCCACTTT. It yields the protein CASRQTGFDSPLHF.

The CDR3, as DNA: TGTGCCAGCAGTCTAAGAGCCGATCAGCCCCAGCATTTT. This codes for CASSLRADQPQHF. The chain has TRBV7-6 and TRBJ1-5; D remains unclear. Germline V gene lookup returns CDR1 SGHVS and CDR2 FNYEAQ. This CDR3 contains 13 residues. V was cut by 6 bases and J by 5 bases, with 11 bases left in between.